This T cell receptor beta chain stems from a study of blood T cell dynamics during melanoma immunotherapy (dated by TCRdb to between 2020 and 2021). For the wider study: The patients had metastatic melanoma and were given first-line pembrolizumab or nivolumab plus ipilimumab as standard of care in the United Kingdom. To find early correlates of response, the study profiled the peripheral T cell receptor repertoires of patients with metastatic melanoma both before and after one cycle of checkpoint inhibitor therapy. The training cohort consisted of consecutive patients, while an additional independent group of patients from the same centre was pooled to form an external validation set.

General conclusions and limits of the study: Whether the T cell clones driving repertoire changes were melanoma-specific or reflected general immune activation could not be determined in the study. The relatively small sample size was recognized as a factor that could limit how well the results generalize. Patients who later achieved disease control showed a bifurcated PBMC repertoire reorganization at W3, with increased clonality or increased diversity, unlike progressors.

Of note for this clone: Its target antigen remains unknown. No much larger clone is present one base from it, and per-base qualities are unavailable.

Its CDR3 holds 15 amino acids, cysteine through phenylalanine. This entry keeps only the CDR3 DNA: 45 bases, framed from base 1. Trimming takes 3 bases from V and 4 bases from J, and the germline ends sit 13 bases apart. For CDR1 and CDR2, the germline V gene lists SGHRS and YFSETQ. A fixed 350 ng of DNA was loaded for every bulk PBMC sample. TCR beta CDR3 sequences were amplified from genomic DNA using the immunoSEQ TCRb Assay kit according to manufacturer instructions. The KAPA Library Quantification Kit for Illumina platforms was used to quantify the pooled libraries by qPCR. Pooled libraries were sequenced on an Illumina NextSeq 500, clustered at roughly 0.55-1.1 pM. Processing in the source paper ran as follows. Analysis of the TCR data relied on immunoSEQ ANALYZER and the R LymphoSeq package. A rearrangement efficiency score was calculated as productive divided by the sum of productive and non-productive CDR3 sequences. Clonality was assessed using the Gini coefficient and diversity using the Renyi index at alpha=1, with pairwise comparisons between timepoints within each patient. In LymphoSeq, clonal relatedness was computed with an edit distance of 3 and repertoire similarity was computed with the Bhattacharyya coefficient. To classify response, a linear discriminant analysis based on week-3 changes in clonality and diversity was built using the R MASS and caret packages. TCRdb mirrors the immuneACCESS table, restricted to in-frame sequences. Some clones are absent from its copies; in checked studies, under half trace to an unresolved V gene, and the reason for the others is unknown. V, J and clone size were drawn from that table, and D and trimming were deduced from the DNA. The sample records around 13,000 clones, 70% to 85% of which are singletons. The ten largest clones capture 9% of the sample.

The sample's time point label, decoded: pre-treatment baseline. Blood samples were collected before treatment (T0) and at week 3 (W3), after the first cycle of checkpoint blockade. Except for two patients with rapid clinical progression, response was assessed 12 weeks after the first infusion by RECIST 1.1; disease control meant complete response, partial response or stable disease. Patients were not eligible if they had prior systemic cancer treatment, concomitant immunosuppressant therapy or synchronous other active malignancies. Bulk PBMC and plasma cell-free DNA were both sequenced for TCR beta so that circulating cells and T cell turnover could be tracked. Lymphoprep and SepMate tubes were used to isolate PBMC from blood, and red cell lysis was then performed. QIAamp DNA Blood Mini kits were used to extract DNA from both PBMC and sorted T cell subsets.

The receptor was derived from a human donor with melanoma. This sequence uses TRBV5-1 and TRBJ2-2; the D gene is perhaps TRBD2, from 5 matching bases. The material sequenced was blood, taken from a patient treated with checkpoint blockade. DNA sequence: TGCGCCAGCAGCTCGGAGGTTCCACCCACCGGGGAGCTGTTTTTT. Its protein is CASSSEVPPTGELFF. This CDR3, with the reference TRBV5-1 and TRBJ2-2 proteins standing in past its ends, gives the full variable domain KAGVTQTPRYLIKTRGQQVTLSCSPISGHRSVSWYQQTPGQGLQFLFEYFSETQRNKGNFPGRFSGRQFSNSRSEMNVSTLELGDSALYLCASSSEVPPTGELFFGEGSRLTVL.